The clone carrying this TCR beta chain was detected only once. Its specificity is unknown. The data derive from a study of T cell responses to AZD1222 COVID-19 vaccine. Findings and limits, study-wide: Increased Spike-specific TCR breadth and depth were observed after two AZD1222 doses.

CDR3 size: 15 residues. V lost 5 bases, J lost 6 bases, and 6 bases stayed unmatched. Per the germline V gene, CDR1 is MNHEY and CDR2 is SMNVEV (reference sequence). Some clones are missing from TCRdb's copy, which holds only in-frame ones; the method was immunoSEQ multiplex PCR. Of 130,000 to 150,000 clones in the sample, 70% to 90% were seen once. This sequence was found in an adult who received the MenACWY meningococcal vaccine as a control. The chain joins TRBV27 to TRBJ2-1; 11 positions match TRBD2. This material consisted of peripheral blood, taken 28 days after the second dose of the MenACWY control vaccine. In DNA, the CDR3 is TGTGCCAGCAGTCTACTAGCGGGAGTTCCCAATGAGCAGTTCTTC. Amino acid sequence: CASSLLAGVPNEQFF.